The present T cell receptor beta chain was sequenced within a study of blood T cell repertoires in COVID-19. The CDR3 consists of 15 residues. The germline V gene encodes CDR1 SGDLS and CDR2 YYNGEE. V dropped 4 bases and J dropped 7; count of bases not matched to a gene: 10. Assay: immunoSEQ multiplex PCR; the TCRdb copy retains only in-frame clones and omits some. The table lists 210,000 or so clones, 80% to 85% of them singletons, with approximately 5.4% in the top ten. Material: peripheral blood. The chain carries TRBV9 and TRBJ2-7, with 11 bases aligning to TRBD2. The receptor was isolated from a human donor in a cohort sampled during active COVID-19. CDR3 amino acids: CASSPETSGMREQYF. CDR3 bases: TGTGCCAGCAGCCCCGAGACTAGCGGGATGCGGGAGCAGTACTTC.